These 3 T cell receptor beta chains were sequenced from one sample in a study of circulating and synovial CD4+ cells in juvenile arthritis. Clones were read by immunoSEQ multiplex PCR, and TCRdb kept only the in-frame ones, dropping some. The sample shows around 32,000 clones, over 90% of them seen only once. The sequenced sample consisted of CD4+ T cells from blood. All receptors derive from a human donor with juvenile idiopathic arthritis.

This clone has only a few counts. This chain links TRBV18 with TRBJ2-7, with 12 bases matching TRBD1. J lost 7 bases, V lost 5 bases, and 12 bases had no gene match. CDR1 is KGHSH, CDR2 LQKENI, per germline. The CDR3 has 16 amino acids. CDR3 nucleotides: TGTGCCAGCTCAACATTACCGGGACAGGGGGCTTATGAGCAGTACTTC. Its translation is CASSTLPGQGAYEQYF. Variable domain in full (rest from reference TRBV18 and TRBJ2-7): NAGVMQNPRHLVRRRGQEARLRCSPMKGHSHVYWYRQLPEEGLKFMVYLQKENIIDESGMPKERFSAEFPKEGPSILRIQQVVRGDSAAYFCASSTLPGQGAYEQYFGPGTRLTVT.

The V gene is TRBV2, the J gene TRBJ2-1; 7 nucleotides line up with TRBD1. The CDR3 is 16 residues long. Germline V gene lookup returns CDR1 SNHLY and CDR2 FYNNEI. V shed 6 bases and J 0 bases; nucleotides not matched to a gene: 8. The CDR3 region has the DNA TGTGCCAGCAGAAAGTTACAGGGGAGCTCCTACAATGAGCAGTTCTTC. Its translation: CASRKLQGSSYNEQFF.

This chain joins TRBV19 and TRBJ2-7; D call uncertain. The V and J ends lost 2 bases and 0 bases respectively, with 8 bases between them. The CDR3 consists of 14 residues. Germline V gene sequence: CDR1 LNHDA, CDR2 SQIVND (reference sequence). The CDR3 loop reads CASSIQPGSYEQYF. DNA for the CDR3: TGTGCCAGTAGTATACAGCCGGGCTCCTACGAGCAGTACTTC.